This TCR beta chain comes out of a study of shared clonotypes between healthy human individuals. As for the study in general: Three men and a couple of women, aged 18 to 49, were donors.

This clone was observed a single time. Antigen specificity is unknown. Study-wide results and caveats: Lower generation probabilities were found for non-shared clonotypes than for those shared by all four donors.

Profiled with immunoSEQ multiplex PCR; TCRdb holds only in-frame clones, not every one. The table includes about 680,000 clones, approximately 79% detected once. V dropped 3 bases and J dropped 0 bases, with 12 bases sitting between them. Germline CDR1 is LNHDA and CDR2 is SQIVND (reference sequence). The length of the CDR3 is 16 residues. This rearrangement joins TRBV19 to TRBJ1-5, with a tentative D call TRBD1 (6 bases). What was sequenced was memory CD4+ T cells sorted from blood. The subset: CD45RA-negative fraction. This sequence originates from a woman younger than 45 in good health. DNA for the CDR3: TGTGCCAGTAGTATCGACAGGAGCGGTAGCAATCAGCCCCAGCATTTT. This encodes CASSIDRSGSNQPQHF.